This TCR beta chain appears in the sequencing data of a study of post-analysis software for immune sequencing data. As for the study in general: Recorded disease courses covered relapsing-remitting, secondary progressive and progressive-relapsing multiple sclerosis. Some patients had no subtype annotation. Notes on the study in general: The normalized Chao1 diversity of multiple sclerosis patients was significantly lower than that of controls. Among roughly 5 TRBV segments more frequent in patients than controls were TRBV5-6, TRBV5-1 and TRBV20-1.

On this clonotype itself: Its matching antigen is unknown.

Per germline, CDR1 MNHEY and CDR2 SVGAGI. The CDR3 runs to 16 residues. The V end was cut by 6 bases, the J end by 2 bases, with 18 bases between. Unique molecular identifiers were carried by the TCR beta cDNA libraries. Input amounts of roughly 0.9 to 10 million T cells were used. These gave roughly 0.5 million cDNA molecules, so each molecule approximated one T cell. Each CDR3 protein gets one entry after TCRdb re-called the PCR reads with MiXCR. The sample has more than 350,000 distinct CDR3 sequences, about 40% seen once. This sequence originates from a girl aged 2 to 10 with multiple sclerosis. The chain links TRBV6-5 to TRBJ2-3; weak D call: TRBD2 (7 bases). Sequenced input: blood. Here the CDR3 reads CASSPQGAGITDTQYF. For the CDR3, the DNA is TGTGCCAGCAGCCCACAGGGAGCGGGGATCACAGATACGCAGTATTTT.